The present entry profiles one T cell receptor beta chain with its context. Its antigen is unknown. This sample was included in a study of a mutant IDH1 vaccine in newly diagnosed glioma. Study summary: Initiation of the vaccine course occurred 4-6 weeks after radiotherapy alone, or alongside temozolomide cycles.

Time point here: week 35, safety follow-up. The vaccine gave 300 ug of a 20-mer mutant IDH1 peptide subcutaneously per dose. Patients in the study were vaccinated eight times, receiving shots in weeks 1, 3, 5, 7, 11, 15, 19 and 23. Each tumor in the donors was a new WHO grade 3 or 4 astrocytoma, IDH1-mutant and ATRX-lost. The table came from immunoSEQ multiplex PCR; TCRdb's copy has only in-frame clones and leaves some out. The table records tens of thousands of clones, 83% of them present only once. Study-level findings and limits: Changes in top peripheral clonotypes did not appear linked to pseudoprogression.

CDR1 is MNHNS and CDR2 is SASEGT in the germline V gene. The CDR3 is made up of 16 amino acids. With 1 base removed from V and 9 bases from J, the gap between germline ends came to 22 bases. The chain combines TRBV6-1 with TRBJ2-7; D possibly corresponds to TRBD2 (6 bases). The clonotype originates from a woman aged 45-60 years with glioma. This specimen was PBMCs, taken from a glioma patient whose treatment included an IDH1 peptide vaccine. CDR3 sequence (DNA): TGTGCCAGCAGTGAAGTGGGAGGAATTCTAAAAAGGGGGCAGTACTTC. Translated, it gives CASSEVGGILKRGQYF.